The clone carrying this TCR beta chain showed up just a few times. A junction end diverges from the germline sequence, so it may reflect a read error. TCRdb analysed the reads with MiXCR anew, one entry per CDR3 protein. The table lists 250,000 to 300,000 distinct CDR3 sequences, roughly 26% of them singletons. This record comes from a study of T cell repertoires in cytomegalovirus infection. The overall study: Indicated by public TCR beta signatures were CMV infection and matching HLA type.

The CDR3 sequence is 12 residues long. Germline CDR1 reads SQVTM; CDR2 reads ANQGSEA. The chain joins TRBV29-1 to TRBJ2-7; 11 positions match TRBD2. This TCR was sampled from a human donor in good health (CMV status not recorded). Some clones in this sample may be carry-over from other donors' samples. The sequencing input was PBMCs. Written as DNA, the CDR3 is TGCAGCGTCGGGACTAGCGGCTCCGAGCTGTACTTC. It translates to CSVGTSGSELYF.